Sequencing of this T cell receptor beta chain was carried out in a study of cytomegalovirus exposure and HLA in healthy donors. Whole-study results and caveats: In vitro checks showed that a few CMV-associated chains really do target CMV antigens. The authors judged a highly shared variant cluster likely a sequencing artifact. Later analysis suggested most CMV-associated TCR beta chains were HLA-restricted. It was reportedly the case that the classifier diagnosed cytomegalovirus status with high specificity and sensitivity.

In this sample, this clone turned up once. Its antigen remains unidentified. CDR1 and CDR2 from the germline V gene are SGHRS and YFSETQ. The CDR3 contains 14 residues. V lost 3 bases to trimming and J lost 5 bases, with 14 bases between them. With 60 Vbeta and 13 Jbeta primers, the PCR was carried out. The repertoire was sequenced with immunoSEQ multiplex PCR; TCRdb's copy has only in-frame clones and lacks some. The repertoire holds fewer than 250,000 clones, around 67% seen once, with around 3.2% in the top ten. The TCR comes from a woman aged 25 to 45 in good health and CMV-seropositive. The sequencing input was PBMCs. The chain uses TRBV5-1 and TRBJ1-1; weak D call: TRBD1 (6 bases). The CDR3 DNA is TGCGCCAGCAGCTCGACAGGTCAGGTGACTGAAGCTTTCTTT. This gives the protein CASSSTGQVTEAFF.